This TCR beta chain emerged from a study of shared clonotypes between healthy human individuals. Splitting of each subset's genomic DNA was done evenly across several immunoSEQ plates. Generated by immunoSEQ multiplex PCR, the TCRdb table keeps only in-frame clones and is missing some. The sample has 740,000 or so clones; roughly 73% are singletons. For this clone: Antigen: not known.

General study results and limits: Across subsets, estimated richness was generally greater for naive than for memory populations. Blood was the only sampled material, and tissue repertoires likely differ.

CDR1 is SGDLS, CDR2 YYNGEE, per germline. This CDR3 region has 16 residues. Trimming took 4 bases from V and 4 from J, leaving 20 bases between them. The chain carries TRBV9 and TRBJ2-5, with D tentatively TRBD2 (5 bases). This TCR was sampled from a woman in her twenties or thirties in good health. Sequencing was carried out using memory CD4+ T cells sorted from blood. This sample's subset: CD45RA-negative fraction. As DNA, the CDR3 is TGTGCCAGCAGCCACGGGGATCTCCCCGTGAGAGAGACCCAGTACTTC. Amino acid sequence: CASSHGDLPVRETQYF.